This TCR beta chain was profiled in a study of T cell responses to AZD1222 COVID-19 vaccine. The germline gives CDR1 LGHNA, CDR2 YNFKEQ. The CDR3 is 14 amino acids. Trimming removed 3 bases at V and 4 bases at J, with 12 bases between. Produced via immunoSEQ multiplex PCR; TCRdb's table is partial and in-frame only. The table records 140,000 or so clones, about 91% of them present only once. Study outcomes and limitations: Just a handful of people given AZD1222 tested seropositive at baseline. Among the donors, most were white British and more were female, and clonal diversity was possibly underestimated.

Notes on this clone: Antigen unknown.

The clonotype comes from an adult in good health. Sequenced here: peripheral blood, sampled on day 0 of AZD1222 vaccination. V usage is TRBV4-2 and J usage is TRBJ1-2; possible D gene TRBD1, 5 bases. This CDR3 is CASSQATAPYGYTF. In DNA, the CDR3 is TGTGCCAGCAGCCAGGCGACAGCCCCCTATGGCTACACCTTC.